This T cell receptor (beta chain) was profiled in a study of CD8 T cells in ankylosing spondylitis. The ends were cut back, 6 bases at V and 2 bases at J, with 8 bases in the middle. CDR3 length: 12 amino acids. Preparation of TCR beta libraries was done by quantitative 5'-RACE with molecular barcodes. TCRdb ran MiXCR on the 5' RACE reads and lists one entry per CDR3 protein. The sample consists of 700,000 or so distinct CDR3 sequences, around 20% of them appearing once. This clonotype was observed a handful of times. The antigen is not known. General study findings and limits: Disease-linked clones were found to be CD8+ and relatively rare in peripheral blood. Clones linked to disease were reported to show significant enrichment in matched ankylosing spondylitis synovial fluid. The study identified a TCR beta motif of under ten highly homologous variants that appeared characteristic of ankylosing spondylitis blood. In the blood and synovial fluid of reactive arthritis, some motif variants had been previously reported.

The source is a male donor with ankylosing spondylitis. The chain carries TRBV12-3 or TRBV12-4 and TRBJ2-7, with D unclear. What was sequenced was blood, either unsorted or a sorted T cell fraction (not recorded which). CDR3 sequence: CASSSDPYEQYF. In DNA form, the CDR3 reads TGTGCCAGCAGCTCCGATCCCTACGAGCAGTACTTC.